The rows below give T cell receptor beta chains drawn from one sample of a study of long-term antiretroviral therapy in people with HIV. Data came from immunoSEQ multiplex PCR; TCRdb stores just in-frame clones and leaves some out. The data hold approximately 29,000 clones, with 75% to 95% observed a single time. The source material was unsorted PBMCs, sampled 5.2 years after starting antiretroviral therapy. All receptors come from a woman in her 40s with HIV. Both conserved end residues are part of each CDR3. D genes are given only for firm matches. Rows give clone size only sometimes, using once, few, many, or a class for an expanded clone.

>TRBD1|TRBJ2-7|TRBV11-2|NA
TGTGCCAGCAGCTGGGACAGACCCTACGAGCAGTACTTC
CASSWDRPYEQYF
>NA|TRBJ2-2|TRBV6-6|NA
TGTGCCAGCGCCCTGGCCGGGGAGCTGTTTTTT
CASALAGELFF
>NA|TRBJ1-2|TRBV5-4|NA
TGTGCCAGCAGCTTCCCGGTGGCGGACTATGGCTACACCTTC
CASSFPVADYGYTF
>NA|TRBJ1-2|TRBV29-1|once
TGCAGCGTTGGGCTAGGAGCTAACTATGGCTACACCTTC
CSVGLGANYGYTF
>NA|TRBJ2-2|TRBV9|NA
TGTGCCAGCAGCGTAGGTTTGGGAGCCGGGGAGCTGTTTTTT
CASSVGLGAGELFF
>NA|TRBJ2-3|TRBV7-2|NA
TGTGCCAGCAGCCCTATCGGGACCCCCCCGTATTTT
CASSPIGTPPYF
>TRBD1|TRBJ1-2|TRBV7-2|NA
TGTGCCAGCAGCTTAGGACCGGGACAGGGCTATGGCTACACCTTC
CASSLGPGQGYGYTF
>TRBD2|TRBJ2-7|TRBV7-9|NA
TGTGCCAGCAGCTCCGGACTAGCGGGGGGGCTAGATCGCTACGAGCAGTACTTC
CASSSGLAGGLDRYEQYF
>NA|TRBJ2-5|TRBV11-3|NA
TGTGCCAGCAGCCTAGTGGGGGTATCAGAGACCCAGTACTTC
CASSLVGVSETQYF
>NA|TRBJ1-5|TRBV6-5|NA
TGTGCCAGCAGTTCAGGGCAGGGGAACGATCAGCCCCAGCATTTT
CASSSGQGNDQPQHF
>TRBD1|TRBJ1-2|TRBV30|NA
TGTGCCTGGAGGGAACAGGGGAGTGTGGGTGGCTACACCTTC
CAWREQGSVGGYTF
>TRBD1|TRBJ1-2|TRBV7-9|NA
TGTGCCAGCAGCCCACAGGGGATTTATGGCTACACCTTC
CASSPQGIYGYTF
>NA|TRBJ2-1|TRBV5-4|once
TGTGCCAGCAGCTCCGAGTTGGCCCTAAGTCATGAGCAGTTCTTC
CASSSELALSHEQFF
>NA|TRBJ2-3|TRBV15|NA
TGTGCCACCAGCAGAGGGGGGTCCCCCACCACAGATACGCAGTATTTT
CATSRGGSPTTDTQYF
>NA|TRBJ1-1|TRBV11-3|NA
TGTGCCAGCAGCTTAGACCGGGGGCTGGGGAACACTGAAGCTTTCTTT
CASSLDRGLGNTEAFF
>NA|TRBJ1-4|TRBV29-1|NA
TGCAGCGTTCTAGACAGCTATAAACTGTTTTTT
CSVLDSYKLFF
>NA|TRBJ2-5|TRBV27|NA
TGTGCCAGCAGTTTCGGTGTGACCCAGTACTTC
CASSFGVTQYF
>TRBD2|TRBJ2-7|TRBV5-6|NA
TGTGCCAGCAGTCAGAGGAGACTAGCCCTTCCCTACGAGCAGTACTTC
CASSQRRLALPYEQYF
>TRBD2|TRBJ2-1|TRBV29-1|NA
TGCAGCGCCCTGGGACTAGCGGGAGGGACTGGGCCCTACAATGAGCAGTTCTTC
CSALGLAGGTGPYNEQFF
>NA|TRBJ2-4|TRBV25-1|NA
TGTGCCAGTACTGCCAAAAACATTCAGTACTTC
CASTAKNIQYF
>TRBD2|TRBJ2-3|TRBV9|NA
TGTGCCAGCACCCTTCCGACTAGCCGGATTGCAGATACGCAGTATTTT
CASTLPTSRIADTQYF
>NA|TRBJ2-2|TRBV29-1|NA
TGCAGCGTTGTCCTAACAGGGACCGGGGAGCTGTTTTTT
CSVVLTGTGELFF
>TRBD1|TRBJ2-7|TRBV13|NA
TGTGCCAGCAGCCGAAGAGGGGGCCCGAGCTCCTACGAGCAGTACTTC
CASSRRGGPSSYEQYF
>NA|TRBJ2-5|TRBV30|NA
TGTGCCTGGAGGGGAACAGGCCATTCACACCCTGAGACCCAGTACTTC
CAWRGTGHSHPETQYF
>NA|TRBJ1-2|TRBV15|NA
TGTGCCACCAGCAGAGCGAGGGGAGCTAACTATGGCTACACCTTC
CATSRARGANYGYTF
>NA|TRBJ1-5|TRBV21-1|NA
TGTGCCAGCAGCAAGTTTGAGGGCAGGCCCTATAGCAATCAGCCCCAGCATTTT
CASSKFEGRPYSNQPQHF
>TRBD2|TRBJ2-1|TRBV11-2|NA
TGTGCCAGCAGCTTAGGGCTAGCGGACTATTACAATGAGCAGTTCTTC
CASSLGLADYYNEQFF
>TRBD1|TRBJ1-1|TRBV19|NA
TGTGCCAGTAGTACGGGACAGCTTTTAATGAACACTGAAGCTTTCTTT
CASSTGQLLMNTEAFF
>TRBD2|TRBJ2-1|TRBV5-1|NA
TGCGCCAGCAGCTTTGCGGGGGGCTCCTACAATGAGCAGTTCTTC
CASSFAGGSYNEQFF
>TRBD2|TRBJ2-1|TRBV12-5|NA
TGTGCTAGTGGTTTCGGGGCTAGCGGGGCTCTCAATGAGCAGTTCTTC
CASGFGASGALNEQFF
>TRBD1|TRBJ2-6|TRBV5-5|NA
TGTGCCAGCAGCTTGGTAGCTGGGACAGGATTCTCTGGGGCCAACGTCCTGACTTTC
CASSLVAGTGFSGANVLTF
>TRBD2|TRBJ2-2|TRBV19|NA
TGTGCCAGTAGTACTAGCGGGGCGAACACCGGGGAGCTGTTTTTT
CASSTSGANTGELFF
>NA|TRBJ1-2|TRBV6-4|NA
TGTGCCAGCCCGGTGACTGGCTACACCTTC
CASPVTGYTF
>TRBD1|TRBJ1-1|TRBV27|NA
TGTGCCAGCGGGGGACAGATGAACACTGAAGCTTTCTTT
CASGGQMNTEAFF
>TRBD1|TRBJ1-1|TRBV5-4|NA
TGTGCCAGCAGCAGGACAGGGGGAAACACTGAAGCTTTCTTT
CASSRTGGNTEAFF
>NA|TRBJ2-6|TRBV27|NA
TGTGCCAGCAGTTCCCGGGGGGCGCGTGGGGCCAACGTCCTGACTTTC
CASSSRGARGANVLTF
>NA|TRBJ2-7|TRBV6-1|NA
TGTGCCAGCAGTCCCGGGACGTACTCCTACGAGCAGTACTTC
CASSPGTYSYEQYF
>NA|TRBJ1-3|TRBV20-1|NA
TGCAGTGCTAAAACCTTCGACACCATATATTTT
CSAKTFDTIYF
>NA|TRBJ2-6|TRBV6-1|NA
TGTGCCAGCAGTGAATGGACAGCTGGGGCCAACGTCCTGACTTTC
CASSEWTAGANVLTF
>NA|TRBJ1-2|TRBV2|NA
TGTGCCAGCAGGTTAGAGACGTTGGATGGCTACACCTTC
CASRLETLDGYTF
>NA|TRBJ1-5|TRBV28|NA
TGTGCCAGCAGTTCCATATCTACAGGGTTGGAAAATCAGCCCCAGCATTTT
CASSSISTGLENQPQHF